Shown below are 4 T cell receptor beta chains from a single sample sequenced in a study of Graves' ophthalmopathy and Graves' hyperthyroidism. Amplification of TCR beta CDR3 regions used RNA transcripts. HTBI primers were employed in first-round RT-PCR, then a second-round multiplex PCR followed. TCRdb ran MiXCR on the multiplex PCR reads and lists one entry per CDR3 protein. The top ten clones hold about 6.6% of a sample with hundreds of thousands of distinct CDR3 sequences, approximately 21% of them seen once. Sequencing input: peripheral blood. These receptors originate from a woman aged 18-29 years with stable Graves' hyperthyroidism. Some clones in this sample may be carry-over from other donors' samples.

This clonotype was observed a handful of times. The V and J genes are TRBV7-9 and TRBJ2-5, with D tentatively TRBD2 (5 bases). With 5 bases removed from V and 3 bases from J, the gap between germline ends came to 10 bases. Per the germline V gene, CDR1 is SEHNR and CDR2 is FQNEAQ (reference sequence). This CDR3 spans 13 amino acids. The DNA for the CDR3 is TGTGCCAGCAGCGTGTCGAGGGAAGAGACCCAGTACTTC. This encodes CASSVSREETQYF.

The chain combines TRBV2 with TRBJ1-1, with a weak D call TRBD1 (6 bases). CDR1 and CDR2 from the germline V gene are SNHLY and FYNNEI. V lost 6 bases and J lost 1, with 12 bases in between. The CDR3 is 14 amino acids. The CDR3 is CASSGWTANTEAFF. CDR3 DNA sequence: TGTGCCAGCAGCGGATGGACAGCGAACACTGAAGCTTTCTTT. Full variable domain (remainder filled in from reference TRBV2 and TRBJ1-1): EPEVTQTPSHQVTQMGQEVILRCVPISNHLYFYWYRQILGQKVEFLVSFYNNEISEKSEIFDDQFSVERPDGSNFTLKIRSTKLEDSAMYFCASSGWTANTEAFFGQGTRLTVV.

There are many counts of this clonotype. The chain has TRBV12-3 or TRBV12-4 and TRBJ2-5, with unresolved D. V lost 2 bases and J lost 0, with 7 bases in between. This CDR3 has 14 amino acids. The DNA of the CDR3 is TGTGCCAGCAGTTTAAACCGGAACCAAGAGACCCAGTACTTC. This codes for CASSLNRNQETQYF.

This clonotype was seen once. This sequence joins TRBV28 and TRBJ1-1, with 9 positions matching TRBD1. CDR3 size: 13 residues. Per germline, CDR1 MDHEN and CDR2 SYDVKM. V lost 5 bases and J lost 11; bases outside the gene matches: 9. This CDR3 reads CASSRRTGDGAFF. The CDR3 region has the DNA TGTGCCAGCAGTCGCCGGACAGGGGACGGGGCTTTCTTT. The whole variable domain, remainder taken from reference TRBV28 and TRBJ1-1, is DVKVTQSSRYLVKRTGEKVFLECVQDMDHENMFWYRQDPGLGLRLIYFSYDVKMKEKGDIPEGYSVSREKKERFSLILESASTNQTSMYLCASSRRTGDGAFFGQGTRLTVV.